Listed below are T cell receptor beta chains from one sample, sequenced in a study of shared clonotypes between healthy human individuals. The assay was immunoSEQ multiplex PCR, and TCRdb's table has in-frame clones only and misses some. Among 98,000 or so clones, roughly two thirds were seen once, and the ten largest hold around 26%. Sequenced material: memory CD8+ T cells sorted from blood. The receptors here all came from a woman in her thirties in good health. Each CDR3 is given with its conserved first and last residue. Fields, in order: CDR3 DNA, CDR3 protein, V gene, J gene, clone size, D gene. D genes are given only for firm matches. The size of a clone is reported for some rows only, either as once, few or many, or as a class for expanded clones.

cdr3_nt: TGTGCCAGTAGTATAAAACAGTCTAACTATGGCTACACCTTC; cdr3_aa: CASSIKQSNYGYTF; v_call: TRBV19; j_call: TRBJ1-2; clone_size: NA; d_call: NA
cdr3_nt: TGTGCCAGTAGGCGACAGGGGCAAGGATCTGAAGCTTTCTTT; cdr3_aa: CASRRQGQGSEAFF; v_call: TRBV19; j_call: TRBJ1-1; clone_size: once; d_call: TRBD1
cdr3_nt: TGTGCCAGCAGTTTATCGATAACTCGTTCCTACTACGAGCAGTACTTC; cdr3_aa: CASSLSITRSYYEQYF; v_call: TRBV27; j_call: TRBJ2-7; clone_size: once; d_call: NA
cdr3_nt: TGTGCCAGCAGCTTGGACAATCTGGGGTCTACCTCTAACTATGGCTACACCTTC; cdr3_aa: CASSLDNLGSTSNYGYTF; v_call: TRBV5-4; j_call: TRBJ1-2; clone_size: NA; d_call: NA
cdr3_nt: TGCGCCAGCAGCCCCCGGGGTGGGAGCACAGATACGCAGTATTTT; cdr3_aa: CASSPRGGSTDTQYF; v_call: TRBV5-1; j_call: TRBJ2-3; clone_size: NA; d_call: NA
cdr3_nt: TGTGCCAGCGCATACCGTCAGGGAGGGGATGAAAAACTGTTTTTT; cdr3_aa: CASAYRQGGDEKLFF; v_call: TRBV2; j_call: TRBJ1-4; clone_size: NA; d_call: NA
cdr3_nt: TGTGCCAGCAGCCCAGCGGGAGTGGAGCAAGAGACCCAGTACTTC; cdr3_aa: CASSPAGVEQETQYF; v_call: TRBV7-9; j_call: TRBJ2-5; clone_size: NA; d_call: TRBD2
cdr3_nt: TGTGCCAGTAGCTGGGAGGGGCACACTGAAGCTTTCTTT; cdr3_aa: CASSWEGHTEAFF; v_call: TRBV19; j_call: TRBJ1-1; clone_size: NA; d_call: NA
cdr3_nt: TGTGCCAGCAGTGAATATGGGGGACACAGCTCCTACGAGCAGTACTTC; cdr3_aa: CASSEYGGHSSYEQYF; v_call: TRBV25-1; j_call: TRBJ2-7; clone_size: NA; d_call: NA
cdr3_nt: TGCGCCAGCAAGCCGGGACAGGGAGCTGGCTACACCTTC; cdr3_aa: CASKPGQGAGYTF; v_call: TRBV10-2; j_call: TRBJ1-2; clone_size: NA; d_call: TRBD1
cdr3_nt: TGTGCCAGCAGTTACTCGACGCGGTTGGACCACGAGCAGTACTTC; cdr3_aa: CASSYSTRLDHEQYF; v_call: TRBV6-5; j_call: TRBJ2-7; clone_size: NA; d_call: NA
cdr3_nt: TGTGCCAGCAGTTATGTTGGGAACTATGGCTACACCTTC; cdr3_aa: CASSYVGNYGYTF; v_call: TRBV6-5; j_call: TRBJ1-2; clone_size: many; d_call: NA
cdr3_nt: TGCGCCAGCAGCCGGAGCCTTGGGGCCGATGGCTACACCTTC; cdr3_aa: CASSRSLGADGYTF; v_call: TRBV5-1; j_call: TRBJ1-2; clone_size: once; d_call: NA
cdr3_nt: TGTGCCAGCAGCCTGCGGGAGGCTCCCTACGAGCAGTACTTC; cdr3_aa: CASSLREAPYEQYF; v_call: TRBV5-4; j_call: TRBJ2-7; clone_size: NA; d_call: TRBD2
cdr3_nt: TGCAGTGCCAGCCACCGGGCGACGCAGTATTTT; cdr3_aa: CSASHRATQYF; v_call: TRBV20-1; j_call: TRBJ2-3; clone_size: NA; d_call: NA
cdr3_nt: TGTGCCAGCAGTGAAGGGGATAGGGGTCCCTACGAGCAGTACTTC; cdr3_aa: CASSEGDRGPYEQYF; v_call: TRBV25-1; j_call: TRBJ2-7; clone_size: NA; d_call: NA
cdr3_nt: TGTGCCAGCAGCTTCAATTTCGGGTCAGACCCCACTGAAGCTTTCTTT; cdr3_aa: CASSFNFGSDPTEAFF; v_call: TRBV5-6; j_call: TRBJ1-1; clone_size: NA; d_call: NA
cdr3_nt: TGTGCCAGCAGTGAAGATGGACTAGCAGCTTCGAATGAGCAGTTCTTC; cdr3_aa: CASSEDGLAASNEQFF; v_call: TRBV6-1; j_call: TRBJ2-1; clone_size: few; d_call: TRBD2
cdr3_nt: TGTGCCTGGAGTGTGAGCCCAGGGGAGTCTACGCAGTATTTT; cdr3_aa: CAWSVSPGESTQYF; v_call: TRBV30; j_call: TRBJ2-3; clone_size: NA; d_call: NA
cdr3_nt: TGTGCCAGCAGCCTCGGCTGGGCAAACATTCAGTACTTC; cdr3_aa: CASSLGWANIQYF; v_call: TRBV4-2; j_call: TRBJ2-4; clone_size: NA; d_call: NA
cdr3_nt: TGTGCCAGCAGTGAAGCGCGGAGTAACTATGGCTACACCTTC; cdr3_aa: CASSEARSNYGYTF; v_call: TRBV6-1; j_call: TRBJ1-2; clone_size: NA; d_call: NA
cdr3_nt: TGTGCCAGCAGTAACACTGAAAGGACCCAGTACTTC; cdr3_aa: CASSNTERTQYF; v_call: TRBV25-1; j_call: TRBJ2-5; clone_size: NA; d_call: NA
cdr3_nt: TGTGCCAGCACAACCGGACTAGGCGAGACCCAGTACTTC; cdr3_aa: CASTTGLGETQYF; v_call: TRBV28; j_call: TRBJ2-5; clone_size: NA; d_call: TRBD2
cdr3_nt: TGCGCCAGCAGCACGACTGGGGTGCGGAGGGGTGGCGGGGAGCTGTTTTTT; cdr3_aa: CASSTTGVRRGGGELFF; v_call: TRBV4-1; j_call: TRBJ2-2; clone_size: NA; d_call: NA
cdr3_nt: TGTGCCAGCAGTGTCGAAAGACAGGGGTTGGCAGATACGCAGTATTTT; cdr3_aa: CASSVERQGLADTQYF; v_call: TRBV25-1; j_call: TRBJ2-3; clone_size: NA; d_call: TRBD1
cdr3_nt: TGCGCCAGCCAAAGGGACACCTACAATGAGCAGTTCTTC; cdr3_aa: CASQRDTYNEQFF; v_call: TRBV10-1; j_call: TRBJ2-1; clone_size: NA; d_call: NA
cdr3_nt: TGTGCCAGCAGTTCGGCGGGAGAATATGAGACCCAGTACTTC; cdr3_aa: CASSSAGEYETQYF; v_call: TRBV6-6; j_call: TRBJ2-5; clone_size: NA; d_call: TRBD2
cdr3_nt: TGTGCCAGCAGTACAAGGGCCTACTACGAGCAGTACTTC; cdr3_aa: CASSTRAYYEQYF; v_call: TRBV27; j_call: TRBJ2-7; clone_size: NA; d_call: NA
cdr3_nt: TGTGCCAGCAGTACTCCCACAGGGGGCGCATATGGGGCCAACGTCCTGACTTTC; cdr3_aa: CASSTPTGGAYGANVLTF; v_call: TRBV28; j_call: TRBJ2-6; clone_size: NA; d_call: TRBD1
cdr3_nt: TGTGCCAGCACCGAAGAGGTCAGCGGTCCCGATACGCAGTATTTT; cdr3_aa: CASTEEVSGPDTQYF; v_call: TRBV4-2; j_call: TRBJ2-3; clone_size: NA; d_call: NA
cdr3_nt: TGTGCCAGCAGTCCTAACCCGGGACAGAGCTCTGGAAACACCATATATTTT; cdr3_aa: CASSPNPGQSSGNTIYF; v_call: TRBV28; j_call: TRBJ1-3; clone_size: NA; d_call: TRBD1
cdr3_nt: TGCAGTGCTAGATGGCACGGGGAGCTGTTTTTT; cdr3_aa: CSARWHGELFF; v_call: TRBV20-1; j_call: TRBJ2-2; clone_size: NA; d_call: NA
cdr3_nt: TGTGCCAGCAGCTTAGACACTAATGAAAAACTGTTTTTT; cdr3_aa: CASSLDTNEKLFF; v_call: TRBV7-9; j_call: TRBJ1-4; clone_size: NA; d_call: NA
cdr3_nt: TGTGCCAGCAGCTTAGCGCAGGGGACTAGCGGAGACGAGCAGTACTTC; cdr3_aa: CASSLAQGTSGDEQYF; v_call: TRBV7-9; j_call: TRBJ2-7; clone_size: NA; d_call: TRBD2
cdr3_nt: TGTGCCACCAGCGTCCAGGGGGCGTTGGACACCGGGGAGCTGTTTTTT; cdr3_aa: CATSVQGALDTGELFF; v_call: TRBV15; j_call: TRBJ2-2; clone_size: NA; d_call: TRBD1
cdr3_nt: TGCGCCAGCAGCCAGGAGGACAGACTGAACACTGAAGCTTTCTTT; cdr3_aa: CASSQEDRLNTEAFF; v_call: TRBV4-1; j_call: TRBJ1-1; clone_size: NA; d_call: NA
cdr3_nt: TGTGCCAGCAGTCTTGGACTAGCAGATTACGAGCAGTACTTC; cdr3_aa: CASSLGLADYEQYF; v_call: TRBV6-5; j_call: TRBJ2-7; clone_size: many; d_call: TRBD2
cdr3_nt: TGTGCCAGCAGTTTGTTTAGGGGGCGGAGGAACGGGGAGCTGTTTTTT; cdr3_aa: CASSLFRGRRNGELFF; v_call: TRBV27; j_call: TRBJ2-2; clone_size: NA; d_call: TRBD1
cdr3_nt: TGTGCCAGCAGCGCTCTGACTAGCGGACCTCACACAGATACGCAGTATTTT; cdr3_aa: CASSALTSGPHTDTQYF; v_call: TRBV7-2; j_call: TRBJ2-3; clone_size: NA; d_call: TRBD2
cdr3_nt: TGTGCCAGCAGCTTGGCCGGGCACTCCTACGAGCAGTACTTC; cdr3_aa: CASSLAGHSYEQYF; v_call: TRBV5-8; j_call: TRBJ2-7; clone_size: NA; d_call: NA
cdr3_nt: TGTGCCAGCAGCTTGGTCACGCAGGGAGGCTCTGGAAACACCATATATTTT; cdr3_aa: CASSLVTQGGSGNTIYF; v_call: TRBV5-6; j_call: TRBJ1-3; clone_size: NA; d_call: NA
cdr3_nt: TGTGCCAGCAGTGAATCAGCGGGAGTCCAAGATACGCAGTATTTT; cdr3_aa: CASSESAGVQDTQYF; v_call: TRBV25-1; j_call: TRBJ2-3; clone_size: NA; d_call: TRBD2
cdr3_nt: TGTGCCTGCTCGCGGACTCAGACAGGGGAGCAGTACTTC; cdr3_aa: CACSRTQTGEQYF; v_call: TRBV30; j_call: TRBJ2-7; clone_size: NA; d_call: TRBD1
cdr3_nt: TGTGCCAGCAGTCCAATGGGGGGGGCTCAACCCTACGAGCAGTACTTC; cdr3_aa: CASSPMGGAQPYEQYF; v_call: TRBV27; j_call: TRBJ2-7; clone_size: few; d_call: NA
cdr3_nt: TGTGCCAGCAGTTCCCGTGATCGAGGGCTCGAAAAACTGTTTTTT; cdr3_aa: CASSSRDRGLEKLFF; v_call: TRBV28; j_call: TRBJ1-4; clone_size: once; d_call: NA
cdr3_nt: TGCGCCAGCAGCTTGGCGGAAGGTACCGGGGAGCTGTTTTTT; cdr3_aa: CASSLAEGTGELFF; v_call: TRBV5-1; j_call: TRBJ2-2; clone_size: NA; d_call: NA
cdr3_nt: TGCGCCAGCAGCTTGGGACAGATCAATGAAAAACTGTTTTTT; cdr3_aa: CASSLGQINEKLFF; v_call: TRBV5-1; j_call: TRBJ1-4; clone_size: many; d_call: NA
cdr3_nt: TGTGCCAGCAGCTTTCGAGAGGCCGGCACTGAAGCTTTCTTT; cdr3_aa: CASSFREAGTEAFF; v_call: TRBV5-6; j_call: TRBJ1-1; clone_size: NA; d_call: NA
cdr3_nt: TGTGCCAGCACCTTAGGGGGGGACCCATCTGATGAGCAGTTCTTC; cdr3_aa: CASTLGGDPSDEQFF; v_call: TRBV28; j_call: TRBJ2-1; clone_size: NA; d_call: NA
cdr3_nt: TGTGCCAGCAGTTTATATAACGGGGCCCAAGAGACCCAGTACTTC; cdr3_aa: CASSLYNGAQETQYF; v_call: TRBV28; j_call: TRBJ2-5; clone_size: few; d_call: NA
cdr3_nt: TGCAGCGTTGAGCTTCCGGGACGGAATGAAAAACTGTTTTTT; cdr3_aa: CSVELPGRNEKLFF; v_call: TRBV29-1; j_call: TRBJ1-4; clone_size: NA; d_call: NA
cdr3_nt: TGTGCCAGCAGTGAGTTGGGGGAAAATTCACCCCTCCACTTT; cdr3_aa: CASSELGENSPLHF; v_call: TRBV6-1; j_call: TRBJ1-6; clone_size: once; d_call: NA
cdr3_nt: TGTGCCAGCAGCCAAGGGCCAAGAGGTGCCGAGCAGTACTTC; cdr3_aa: CASSQGPRGAEQYF; v_call: TRBV4-2; j_call: TRBJ2-7; clone_size: NA; d_call: NA
cdr3_nt: TGTGCCAGCAGCCTGACCGGGACAGGGGTCCACGAGCAGTACTTC; cdr3_aa: CASSLTGTGVHEQYF; v_call: TRBV5-4; j_call: TRBJ2-7; clone_size: NA; d_call: TRBD1
cdr3_nt: TGCAGCGTTGAATCTGGGACACTAGGGGGGGAATGGACTGAAGCTTTCTTT; cdr3_aa: CSVESGTLGGEWTEAFF; v_call: TRBV29-1; j_call: TRBJ1-1; clone_size: many; d_call: NA